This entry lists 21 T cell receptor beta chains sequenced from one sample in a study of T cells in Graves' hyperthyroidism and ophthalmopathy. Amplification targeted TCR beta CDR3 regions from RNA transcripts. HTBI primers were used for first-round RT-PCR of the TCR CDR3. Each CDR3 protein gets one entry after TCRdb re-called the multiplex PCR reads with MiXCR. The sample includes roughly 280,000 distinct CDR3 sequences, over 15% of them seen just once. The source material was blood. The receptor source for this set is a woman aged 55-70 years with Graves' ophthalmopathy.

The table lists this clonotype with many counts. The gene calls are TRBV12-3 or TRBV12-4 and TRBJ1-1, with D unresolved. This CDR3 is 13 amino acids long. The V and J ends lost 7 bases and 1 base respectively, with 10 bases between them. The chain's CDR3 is CASTHNKNTEAFF. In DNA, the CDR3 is TGTGCCAGCACCCATAACAAGAACACTGAAGCTTTCTTT.

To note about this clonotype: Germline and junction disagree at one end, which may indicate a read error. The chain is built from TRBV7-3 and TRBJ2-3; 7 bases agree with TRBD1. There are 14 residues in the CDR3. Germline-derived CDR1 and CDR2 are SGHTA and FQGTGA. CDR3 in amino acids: CASSFTGVRDMQYF. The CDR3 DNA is TGTGCCAGCAGCTTCACAGGGGTCCGGGATATGCAGTATTTT.

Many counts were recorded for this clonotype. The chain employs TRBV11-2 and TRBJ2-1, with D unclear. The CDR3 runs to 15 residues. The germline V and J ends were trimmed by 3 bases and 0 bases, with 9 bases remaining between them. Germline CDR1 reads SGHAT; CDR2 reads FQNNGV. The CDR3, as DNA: TGTGCCAGCAGCTTTCCTGGAGTCTCCTACAATGAGCAGTTCTTC. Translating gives CASSFPGVSYNEQFF.

The CDR3 reads CASSRLQQRGFHGYTF. Written as DNA, the CDR3 is TGTGCCAGCAGCCGCCTCCAACAGAGGGGTTTTCATGGCTACACCTTC. The chain couples TRBV7-9 to TRBJ1-2, with a weak D call TRBD1 (5 bases). Trimming removed 5 bases at V and 6 bases at J, with 22 bases between. The V gene's germline CDR1 is SEHNR and CDR2 FQNEAQ (reference sequence). The CDR3 sequence is 16 residues long.

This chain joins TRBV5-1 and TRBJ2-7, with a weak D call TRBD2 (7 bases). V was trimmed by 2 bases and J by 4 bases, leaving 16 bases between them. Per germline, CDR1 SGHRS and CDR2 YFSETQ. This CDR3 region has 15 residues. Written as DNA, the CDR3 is TGCGCCAGCAGCTTTGGAATGAGCGGGACATACGAGCAGTACTTC. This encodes CASSFGMSGTYEQYF.

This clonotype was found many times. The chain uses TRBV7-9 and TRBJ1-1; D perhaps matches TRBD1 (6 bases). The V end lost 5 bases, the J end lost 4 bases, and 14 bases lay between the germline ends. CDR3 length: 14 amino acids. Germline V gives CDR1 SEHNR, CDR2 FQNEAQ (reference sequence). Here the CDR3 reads CASSPGAQGTEAFF. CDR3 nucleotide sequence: TGTGCCAGCAGCCCAGGGGCCCAGGGCACTGAAGCTTTCTTT.

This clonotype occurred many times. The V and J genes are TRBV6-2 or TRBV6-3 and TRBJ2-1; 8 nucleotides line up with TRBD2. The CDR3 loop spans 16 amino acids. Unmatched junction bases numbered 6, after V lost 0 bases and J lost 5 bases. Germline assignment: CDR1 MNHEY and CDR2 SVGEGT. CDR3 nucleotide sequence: TGTGCCAGCAGTTACTCGATGATGCGGGGGGACAATGAGCAGTTCTTC. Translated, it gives CASSYSMMRGDNEQFF.

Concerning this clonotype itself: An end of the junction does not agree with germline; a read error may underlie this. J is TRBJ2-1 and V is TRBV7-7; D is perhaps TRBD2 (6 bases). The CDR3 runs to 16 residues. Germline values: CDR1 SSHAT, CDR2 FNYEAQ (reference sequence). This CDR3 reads CASSLGQGGRRGEQFF. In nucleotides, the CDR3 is TGTGCTAGCAGCTTAGGTCAGGGCGGGCGGAGGGGTGAGCAGTTCTTC.

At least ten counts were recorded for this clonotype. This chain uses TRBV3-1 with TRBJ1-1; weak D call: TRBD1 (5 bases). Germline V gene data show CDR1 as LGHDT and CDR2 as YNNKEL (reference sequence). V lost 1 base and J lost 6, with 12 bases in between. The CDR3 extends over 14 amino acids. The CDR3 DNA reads TGTGCCAGCAGCCAAGGTGGGGGGACGGCTGAAGCTTTCTTT. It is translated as CASSQGGGTAEAFF.

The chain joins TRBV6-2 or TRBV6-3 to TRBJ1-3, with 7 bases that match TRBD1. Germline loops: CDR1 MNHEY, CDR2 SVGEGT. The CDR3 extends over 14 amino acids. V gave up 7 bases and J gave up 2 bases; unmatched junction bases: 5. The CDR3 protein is CASNTGAAGNTIYF. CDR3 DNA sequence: TGTGCCAGCAACACAGGGGCGGCTGGAAACACCATATATTTT.

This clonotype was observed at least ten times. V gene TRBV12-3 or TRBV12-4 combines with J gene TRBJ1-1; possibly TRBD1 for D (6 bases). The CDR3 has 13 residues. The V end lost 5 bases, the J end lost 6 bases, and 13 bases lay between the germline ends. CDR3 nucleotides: TGTGCCAGCAGTCTCAGGGGTGGAGCTGAAGCTTTCTTT. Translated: CASSLRGGAEAFF.

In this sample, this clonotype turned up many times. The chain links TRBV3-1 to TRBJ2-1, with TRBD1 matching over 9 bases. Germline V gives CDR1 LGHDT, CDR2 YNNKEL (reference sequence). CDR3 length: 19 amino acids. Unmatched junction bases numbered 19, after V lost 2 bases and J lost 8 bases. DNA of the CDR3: TGTGCCAGCAGCCAAAGGGGGATAGCCCGGGACAGGGCTTTGGATGAGCAGTTCTTC. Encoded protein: CASSQRGIARDRALDEQFF.

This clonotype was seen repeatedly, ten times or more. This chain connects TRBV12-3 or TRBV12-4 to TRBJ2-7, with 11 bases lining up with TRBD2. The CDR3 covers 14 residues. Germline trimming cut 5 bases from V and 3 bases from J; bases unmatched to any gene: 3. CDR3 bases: TGTGCCAGCAGTCCGACTAGCGGGGACTACGAGCAGTACTTC. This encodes CASSPTSGDYEQYF.

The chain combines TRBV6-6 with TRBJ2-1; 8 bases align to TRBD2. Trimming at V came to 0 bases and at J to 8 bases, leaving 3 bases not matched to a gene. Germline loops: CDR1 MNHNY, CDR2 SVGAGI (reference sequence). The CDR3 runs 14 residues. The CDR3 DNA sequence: TGTGCCAGCAGTTACTCCAGCGGGGGTGATGAGCAGTTCTTC. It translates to CASSYSSGGDEQFF.

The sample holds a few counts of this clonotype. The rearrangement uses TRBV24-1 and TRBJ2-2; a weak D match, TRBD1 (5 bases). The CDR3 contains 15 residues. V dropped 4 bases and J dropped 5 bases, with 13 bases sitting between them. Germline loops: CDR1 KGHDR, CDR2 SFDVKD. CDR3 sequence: CATSDARGLTGELFF. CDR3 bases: TGTGCCACCAGTGACGCTAGGGGCTTGACCGGGGAGCTGTTTTTT.

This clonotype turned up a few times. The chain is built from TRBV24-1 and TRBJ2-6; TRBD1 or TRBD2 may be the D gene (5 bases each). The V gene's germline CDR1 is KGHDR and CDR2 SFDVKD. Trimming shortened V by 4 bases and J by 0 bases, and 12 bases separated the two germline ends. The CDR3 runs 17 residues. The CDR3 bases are TGTGCCACCAGTGACAAGGGACCCGTCTCTGGGGCCAACGTCCTGACTTTC. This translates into CATSDKGPVSGANVLTF.

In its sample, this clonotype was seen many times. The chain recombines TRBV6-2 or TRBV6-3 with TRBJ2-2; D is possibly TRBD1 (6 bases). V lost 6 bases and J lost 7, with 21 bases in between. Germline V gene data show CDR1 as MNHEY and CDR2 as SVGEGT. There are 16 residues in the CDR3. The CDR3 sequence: CASSHGTPIRSGELFF. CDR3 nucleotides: TGTGCCAGCAGCCACGGGACACCCATCAGAAGCGGGGAGCTGTTTTTT.

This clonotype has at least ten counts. CDR3 nucleotide sequence: TGTGCCAGCAGTTTGTGGGAGACGGGGGCCAACGTCCTGACTTTC. Translated: CASSLWETGANVLTF. The chain employs TRBV28 and TRBJ2-6; a weak D match, TRBD2 (5 bases). The germline gives CDR1 MDHEN, CDR2 SYDVKM. The length of the CDR3 is 15 residues. Trimming shortened V by 3 bases and J by 4 bases, and 10 bases separated the two germline ends.

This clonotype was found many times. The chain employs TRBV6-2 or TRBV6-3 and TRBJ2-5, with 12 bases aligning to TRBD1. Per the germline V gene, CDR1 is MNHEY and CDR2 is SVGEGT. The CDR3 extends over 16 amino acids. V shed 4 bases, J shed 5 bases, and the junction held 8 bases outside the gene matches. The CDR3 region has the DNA TGTGCCAGCAGTTTTCACGGGACAGGGGGCCGGGAGACCCAGTACTTC. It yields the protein CASSFHGTGGRETQYF.

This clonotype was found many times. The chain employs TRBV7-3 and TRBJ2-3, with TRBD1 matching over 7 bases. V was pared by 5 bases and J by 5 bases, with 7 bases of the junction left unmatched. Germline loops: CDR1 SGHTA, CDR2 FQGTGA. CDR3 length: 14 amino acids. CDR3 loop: CASSPQNRGDTQYF. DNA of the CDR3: TGTGCCAGCAGCCCACAGAACAGGGGAGATACGCAGTATTTT.

CDR3 in DNA: TGTGCCTGGAGTGTATCGGGCAGTACACAAGCTTTCTTT. Residues: CAWSVSGSTQAFF. The chain recombines TRBV30 with TRBJ1-1; D not certain. Looked up from germline, CDR1 is GTSNPN and CDR2 is SVGIG (reference sequence). The ends were cut back, 0 bases at V and 9 bases at J, with 14 bases in the middle. The CDR3 extends over 13 amino acids.